A single sample gave rise to the 21 T cell receptor beta chains below, sequenced in a study of OX40 agonist ivuxolimab in advanced cancers. Libraries were constructed by the immunoSEQ multiplex PCR assay. TCRdb took this table from immuneACCESS and kept in-frame rearrangements with V and J called. Such tables lack part of the clones; where checked against another copy, unresolved V genes explain under half of the gap, and the rest is unexplained. The sample data list approximately 98,000 clones, and approximately 90% of these were observed just once. Clones ranked in the top ten supply roughly 0.66% of the sample. The input for sequencing was CD4+ or CD8+ T cells sorted from blood, taken in a trial of the OX40 agonist ivuxolimab. Receptor source: an adult with an advanced solid tumor such as melanoma, head and neck, liver or kidney cancer.

This clone was seen more than once but under ten times. The chain recombines TRBV10-2 with TRBJ2-1, with a tentative D call TRBD2 (6 bases). CDR3 length equals 12 residues. Germline-derived CDR1 and CDR2 are WSHSY and SAAADI. V was clipped by 3 bases and J by 10 bases, with 10 bases between them. CDR3 amino acids: CASSDGTQEQFF. For the CDR3, the DNA is TGCGCCAGCAGTGACGGGACTCAGGAGCAGTTCTTC.

The chain links TRBV6-1 to TRBJ2-5; D possibly corresponds to TRBD2 (5 bases). The CDR3 covers 15 residues. V was clipped by 5 bases and J by 2 bases, with 15 bases between them. CDR1 is MNHNS and CDR2 is SASEGT in the germline V gene. CDR3 in DNA: TGTGCCAGCAGTCCGCAGACACGGGGACAAGAGACCCAGTACTTC. Translating it yields CASSPQTRGQETQYF.

The chain combines TRBV7-2 with TRBJ2-1; TRBD1 might be the D (5 bases). Looked up from germline, CDR1 is SGHTA and CDR2 is FQGNSA. V lost 1 base, J lost 2 bases, and 9 bases lay in between. The CDR3 length is 15 residues. CDR3 DNA: TGTGCCAGCAGCTTAGACGTGGGGCCCTACAATGAGCAGTTCTTC. Translation gives CASSLDVGPYNEQFF.

V and J are TRBV5-4 and TRBJ1-4; perhaps TRBD1 as D (6 bases). V was cut by 4 bases and J by 6 bases, with 16 bases left in between. The germline V gene has CDR1 SGHNT and CDR2 YYREEE (reference sequence). This CDR3 has 15 amino acids. The CDR3 reads CASSRGGGGDEKLFF. In DNA, the CDR3 is TGTGCCAGCAGCCGGGGAGGGGGTGGAGATGAAAAACTGTTTTTT.

Here the CDR3 DNA reads TGTGCCAGCAGTGTAGGTAGCGGCCCTTCCTCCTACAATGAGCAGTTCTTC. This codes for CASSVGSGPSSYNEQFF. This chain connects TRBV6-4 to TRBJ2-1; tentative D call: TRBD2 (6 bases). The V gene's germline CDR1 is MRHNA and CDR2 SNTAGT. This CDR3 spans 17 amino acids. V was trimmed by 4 bases and J by 0 bases, leaving 16 bases between them.

The chain combines TRBV21-1 with TRBJ2-5; TRBD1, the table's D call, lacks a check against the DNA. TRBV21-1 is described as a pseudogene. The CDR3 is 16 residues long. The CDR3 protein is CASSPRGDRHQETQYF. The CDR3 nucleotides read TGTGCCAGCAGCCCGCGAGGCGACAGGCACCAAGAGACCCAGTACTTC.

The J gene is TRBJ1-5, the V gene TRBV5-5; TRBD1 might be the D (6 bases). The CDR3 spans 17 residues. Trimming removed 0 bases at V and 9 bases at J, with 22 bases between. Germline lookup yields CDR1 SGHKS and CDR2 YYEKEE (reference sequence). The CDR3 spells CASSLGGGQVDERPQHF. Written as DNA, the CDR3 is TGTGCCAGCAGCTTGGGAGGGGGGCAGGTGGATGAGAGGCCCCAGCATTTT.

V usage is TRBV11-3 and J usage is TRBJ2-4, with no clear D. Germline V lookup: CDR1 SGHNT, CDR2 YENEEA. Trimming stripped 0 bases from V and 0 bases from J, with 9 bases between. This CDR3 is built from 16 residues. The CDR3 spells CASSLDLTGAKNIQYF. Here the CDR3 DNA reads TGTGCCAGCAGCTTAGATCTGACCGGAGCCAAAAACATTCAGTACTTC.

This sequence joins TRBV6-1 and TRBJ2-7, with 11 bases lining up with TRBD2. Germline V gives CDR1 MNHNS, CDR2 SASEGT. This CDR3 is 13 amino acids long. V was pared by 6 bases and J by 6 bases, with 4 bases of the junction left unmatched. The CDR3 DNA reads as TGTGCCAGCAGAACTAGCGGGAGAGGCGAGCAGTACTTC. This codes for CASRTSGRGEQYF.

The gene calls are TRBV28 and TRBJ1-6, with TRBD1 identical over 7 bases. The germline CDR1 and CDR2 sequences are MDHEN and SYDVKM. The V and J ends lost 5 bases and 6 bases, in that order; junction bases with no gene match: 7. CDR3 size: 15 residues. The DNA for the CDR3 is TGTGCCAGCAGTCTTCCGGGACAGCTTAATTCACCCCTCCACTTT. Translated, it gives CASSLPGQLNSPLHF.

The chain links TRBV15 to TRBJ2-5; 7 nucleotides align to TRBD2. This CDR3 is 14 amino acids long. Losses at the gene ends were 0 bases for V and 4 bases for J; bases not matched to a gene: 2. CDR1 and CDR2 from the germline V gene are LNHNV and YYDKDF (reference sequence). The CDR3 is CATSRDLAGETQYF. For the CDR3, the DNA is TGTGCCACCAGCAGAGATTTAGCGGGAGAGACCCAGTACTTC.

The V call is TRBV5-5, the J call TRBJ1-4; D is uncertain. V was shortened by 2 bases and J by 4 bases, with 18 bases between the two germline ends. Germline-derived CDR1 and CDR2 are SGHKS and YYEKEE (reference sequence). The CDR3 totals 17 residues. The DNA for the CDR3 is TGTGCCAGCAGCTTCGACTTTTCAGTGGACGGTAATGAAAAACTGTTTTTT. Protein product: CASSFDFSVDGNEKLFF. Together with reference TRBV5-5 and TRBJ1-4, the CDR3 gives the full variable domain: DAGVTQSPTHLIKTRGQQVTLRCSPISGHKSVSWYQQVLGQGPQFIFQYYEKEERGRGNFPDRFSARQFPNYSSELNVNALLLGDSALYLCASSFDFSVDGNEKLFFGSGTQLSVL.

This chain joins TRBV19 and TRBJ2-1; 8 bases agree with TRBD2. The CDR3 has 15 amino acids. Losses at the gene ends were 8 bases for V and 1 base for J; bases not matched to a gene: 7. Germline CDR1 is LNHDA and CDR2 is SQIVND (reference sequence). CDR3 DNA: TGTGCCAGTCAGGAGCGGGAGTTGTCCTACAATGAGCAGTTCTTC. It codes for CASQERELSYNEQFF.

The gene calls are TRBV21-1 and TRBJ1-5; the table's D gene call, TRBD1, was not cross checked with the DNA. TRBV21-1 counts as a pseudogene. The CDR3 sequence is 11 residues long. DNA of the CDR3: TGTGCCAGTCAGGGGGATCAGCCCCAGCATTTT. Its protein product is CASQGDQPQHF.

This clone appeared once. The chain has TRBV5-4 and TRBJ2-5; 12 bases are a match to TRBD1. The CDR3 sequence is 15 residues long. CDR1 and CDR2 (germline): SGHNT, YYREEE (reference sequence). V gave up 4 bases and J gave up 5 bases; unmatched junction bases: 6. CDR3: CASSKGTGGAETQYF. CDR3 DNA: TGTGCCAGCAGCAAAGGGACAGGGGGCGCGGAGACCCAGTACTTC.

CDR3: CASSLAVGHEQFF. The CDR3, as DNA: TGCGCCAGCAGCTTGGCCGTTGGCCATGAGCAGTTCTTC. The gene calls are TRBV5-1 and TRBJ2-1, with D unclear. The germline CDR1 and CDR2 sequences are SGHRS and YFSETQ. Trimming removed 0 bases from V and 8 bases from J, with 9 bases in between. CDR3 length equals 13 residues. The full variable domain, with the rest looked up from reference TRBV5-1 and TRBJ2-1, is KAGVTQTPRYLIKTRGQQVTLSCSPISGHRSVSWYQQTPGQGLQFLFEYFSETQRNKGNFPGRFSGRQFSNSRSEMNVSTLELGDSALYLCASSLAVGHEQFFGPGTRLTVL.

J is TRBJ1-4 and V is TRBV7-2, with D perhaps TRBD1 (5 bases). Trimming pared 1 base from V and 8 bases from J, leaving 23 bases between. CDR1 and CDR2 from the germline V gene are SGHTA and FQGNSA. The CDR3 covers 18 residues. DNA for the CDR3: TGTGCCAGCAGCTTAGACCCCCCTCACAGCGCGTGGGGGGAAAAACTGTTTTTT. It yields the protein CASSLDPPHSAWGEKLFF.

This clone has a handful of counts. One end of the junction fails to match germline, which may point to a read error. The V and J genes are TRBV30 and TRBJ2-3, with D hard to call. Germline CDR1 reads GTSNPN; CDR2 reads SVGIG (reference sequence). The CDR3 extends over 12 amino acids. CDR3 nucleotide sequence: TGTGCCTGGACTAGTAGCACATATACGCAGTATTTT. Its translation is CAWTSSTYTQYF.

This chain joins TRBV13 and TRBJ1-2, with a possible D match to TRBD1 (5 bases). Trimming removed 5 bases from V and 7 bases from J, with 17 bases in between. The CDR3 contains 14 residues. CDR1 and CDR2 from the germline V gene are PRHDT and FYEKMQ (reference sequence). The DNA of the CDR3 is TGTGCCAGCAGCCGGGTTTCGGGGGTAGGTGGCTACACCTTC. As protein: CASSRVSGVGGYTF.

The chain links TRBV6-5 to TRBJ1-3; a possible D gene is TRBD1 (5 bases). The CDR3 spans 16 residues. Germline CDR1 is MNHEY and CDR2 is SVGAGI. With 0 bases removed from V and 4 bases from J, the gap between germline ends came to 13 bases. The CDR3 DNA is TGTGCCAGCAGTTACTCCCCCAGGGTCGCGGGAAACACCATATATTTT. Translating it yields CASSYSPRVAGNTIYF.

This rearrangement joins TRBV6-5 to TRBJ1-1; D possibly corresponds to TRBD1 (5 bases). V lost 5 bases, J lost 3 bases, and 10 bases lay in between. CDR3 length equals 13 residues. CDR1 and CDR2 (germline): MNHEY, SVGAGI. The CDR3 coding sequence is TGTGCCAGCAGTAGTATCAGGGACACTGAAGCTTTCTTT. Protein: CASSSIRDTEAFF.